The 23 T cell receptor beta chains presented below share a single source sample, sequenced in a study of response to subunit inactivated influenza vaccine. In TCRdb, the RT-PCR reads were re-called with MiXCR into one record per CDR3 protein. In the table there are 650,000 or so distinct CDR3 sequences, less than 15% of which are singletons. The source material was PBMCs from blood, sampled approximately 15 days before vaccination. The receptors originated from a man aged 50-59 years who received an inactivated influenza vaccine.

This clonotype has only a few counts. The chain combines TRBV4-2 with TRBJ2-7, with 10 bases identical to TRBD2. V shed 6 bases, J shed 0 bases, and the junction held 17 bases outside the gene matches. This CDR3 spans 19 amino acids. Germline assignment: CDR1 LGHNA and CDR2 YNFKEQ. The CDR3 nucleotides are TGTGCCAGCAGTCCGGGGGGGGTAGCGGGAGGCCCTTTCTCCTACGAGCAGTACTTC. Amino acid sequence: CASSPGGVAGGPFSYEQYF.

This clonotype has a single count. One junction end does not reproduce the germline sequence, and a read error may be involved. The chain is built from TRBV11-1 and TRBJ2-7, with unresolved D. CDR1 and CDR2 (germline): SGHAT, FQDESV (reference sequence). The CDR3 consists of 14 residues. The CDR3: CASSVAVMSGEQYF. The CDR3 nucleotides are TGTGCCAGCAGCGTAGCCGTGATGAGTGGCGAGCAGTACTTC.

This chain connects TRBV6-2 or TRBV6-3 to TRBJ2-4; the D is unclear. Germline loops: CDR1 MNHEY, CDR2 SVGEGT. The CDR3 covers 15 residues. V lost 6 bases, J lost 7 bases, and 19 bases lay in between. The CDR3 nucleotides are TGTGCCAGCAGCCTAGAAGGGTCTACGCCCAACATTCAGTACTTC. The encoded protein is CASSLEGSTPNIQYF.

This chain joins TRBV6-1 and TRBJ2-5; 7 nucleotides match TRBD1. V shed 6 bases, J shed 4 bases, and the junction held 11 bases outside the gene matches. This CDR3 comprises 15 residues. Germline V gene sequence: CDR1 MNHNS, CDR2 SASEGT. The CDR3 spells CASRGTELIGETQYF. The CDR3, as DNA: TGTGCCAGCAGAGGGACAGAGCTTATCGGAGAGACCCAGTACTTC.

There are a few counts of this clonotype. This chain connects TRBV5-1 to TRBJ2-2, with a tentative D call TRBD1 (5 bases). The V gene lost 1 base and the J gene lost 4 bases, with 14 bases spanning the gap. This CDR3 region has 16 residues. Per germline, CDR1 SGHRS and CDR2 YFSETQ. The CDR3 sequence is CASSLSQQASTGELFF. Here the CDR3 DNA reads TGCGCCAGCAGCTTGAGCCAACAGGCTTCCACCGGGGAGCTGTTTTTT.

This clonotype was counted at least ten times. The chain links TRBV5-1 to TRBJ2-7; D is perhaps TRBD2 (6 bases). Germline V gives CDR1 SGHRS, CDR2 YFSETQ. Deletions cut 0 bases from V and 1 base from J, with 8 bases between. This CDR3 spans 14 amino acids. CDR3 residues: CASSLAEGSYEQYF. The CDR3 DNA follows: TGCGCCAGCAGCTTGGCGGAGGGATCCTACGAGCAGTACTTC.

The sample holds many counts of this clonotype. The chain recombines TRBV4-3 with TRBJ1-5; D not certain. In germline, CDR1 is LGHNA, CDR2 YSLEER. The CDR3 loop spans 14 amino acids. The germline V and J ends were trimmed by 0 bases and 4 bases, with 7 bases remaining between them. This chain's CDR3 is CASSQDNNNQPQHF. The DNA of the CDR3 is TGCGCCAGCAGCCAAGACAACAATAATCAGCCCCAGCATTTT.

This clonotype was detected only a few times. The chain has TRBV9 and TRBJ2-3; 12 nucleotides agree with TRBD2. V gave up 3 bases and J gave up 3 bases; unmatched junction bases: 8. The CDR3 has 17 amino acids. Germline assignment: CDR1 SGDLS and CDR2 YYNGEE. The CDR3 region is CASSALGLAGTTDTQYF. The CDR3 DNA reads TGTGCCAGCAGCGCCCTAGGACTAGCGGGAACAACAGATACGCAGTATTTT.

The genes are TRBV29-1 and TRBJ1-1; a possible D gene is TRBD1 (6 bases). V gave up 6 bases and J gave up 2 bases, with 10 bases separating them. This CDR3 region has 12 residues. The germline V gene has CDR1 SQVTM and CDR2 ANQGSEA. This chain's CDR3 is CSVAQGNTEAFF. DNA for the CDR3: TGCAGCGTCGCACAGGGAAACACTGAAGCTTTCTTT.

This clonotype was seen a handful of times. The chain links TRBV5-1 to TRBJ2-7, with a weak D call TRBD2 (5 bases). Trimming took off 3 bases at V and 6 bases at J, with 13 bases between the two ends. The germline CDR1 and CDR2 sequences are SGHRS and YFSETQ. The CDR3 length is 13 residues. CDR3 DNA: TGCGCCAGCAGCTATAGCGACGATTCCGAGCAGTACTTC. It encodes CASSYSDDSEQYF.

This clonotype was detected only a few times. This sequence joins TRBV6-1 and TRBJ1-4; 7 bases map to TRBD1. The CDR3 runs to 15 residues. The ends lost 6 bases at V and 1 base at J; junction bases unmatched: 5. CDR1 and CDR2 from the germline V gene are MNHNS and SASEGT. The CDR3 DNA reads TGTGCCAGCAGAGAACAGGGGATAACTAATGAAAAACTGTTTTTT. It encodes CASREQGITNEKLFF.

The rearrangement links TRBV7-2 to TRBJ2-7; 11 bases map to TRBD2. Germline V lookup: CDR1 SGHTA, CDR2 FQGNSA. The J segment lost 3 bases and the V segment lost 5 bases, leaving 6 bases of the junction unmatched. There are 15 residues in the CDR3. This chain's CDR3 is CASSQEGLAVYEQYF. CDR3 bases: TGTGCCAGCAGCCAGGAGGGACTAGCGGTCTACGAGCAGTACTTC.

This clonotype was counted ten times or more. The rearrangement links TRBV20-1 to TRBJ2-3, with unresolved D. In germline, CDR1 is DFQATT, CDR2 SNEGSKA (reference sequence). CDR3 length: 14 amino acids. The germline V and J ends were trimmed by 1 base and 6 bases, with 14 bases remaining between them. This CDR3 reads CSARVGYFSDTQYF. In DNA form, the CDR3 reads TGCAGTGCTAGAGTGGGGTATTTTAGCGATACGCAGTATTTT.

This clonotype came up a few times. The J gene is TRBJ2-7, the V gene TRBV28, with D tentatively TRBD2 (5 bases). V was clipped by 4 bases and J by 0 bases, with 13 bases between them. This CDR3 spans 15 amino acids. Germline-derived CDR1 and CDR2 are MDHEN and SYDVKM. The CDR3 DNA follows: TGTGCCAGCAGTTCCGGACTCTTTAGCTCCTACGAGCAGTACTTC. This gives the protein CASSSGLFSSYEQYF.

The CDR3 here is CSVEGRTAETQYF. CDR3 nucleotides: TGCAGCGTTGAAGGTCGGACGGCCGAGACCCAGTACTTC. The chain employs TRBV29-1 and TRBJ2-5; D uncertain. In germline, CDR1 is SQVTM, CDR2 ANQGSEA. The CDR3 is 13 residues long. Trimming shortened V by 1 base and J by 5 bases, and 11 bases separated the two germline ends.

J is TRBJ1-5 and V is TRBV4-2; D unclear. V was clipped by 0 bases and J by 7 bases, with 10 bases between them. Germline values: CDR1 LGHNA, CDR2 YNFKEQ. CDR3 length equals 14 residues. The DNA of the CDR3 is TGTGCCAGCAGCCAAGATGAAGTGAAACAGCCCCAGCATTTT. Protein sequence: CASSQDEVKQPQHF.

In nucleotides, the CDR3 is TGCGCCAGCAGCGCAACAGGGGGTAGCCAAGAGACCCAGTACTTC. Protein sequence: CASSATGGSQETQYF. The rearrangement uses TRBV5-1 and TRBJ2-5; 8 nucleotides line up with TRBD1. The CDR3 consists of 15 residues. The V gene end was trimmed by 4 bases and the J gene end by 1 base; junction bases not matched to a gene: 6. Germline V lookup: CDR1 SGHRS, CDR2 YFSETQ. The full variable domain, rest sourced from reference TRBV5-1 and TRBJ2-5, is KAGVTQTPRYLIKTRGQQVTLSCSPISGHRSVSWYQQTPGQGLQFLFEYFSETQRNKGNFPGRFSGRQFSNSRSEMNVSTLELGDSALYLCASSATGGSQETQYFGPGTRLLVL.

J is TRBJ2-5 and V is TRBV27; D remains unclear. The CDR3 is made up of 13 amino acids. Trimming took off 0 bases at V and 6 bases at J, with 8 bases between the two ends. Looked up from germline, CDR1 is MNHEY and CDR2 is SMNVEV (reference sequence). The CDR3 region is CASSLSSLQTQYF. CDR3 nucleotides: TGTGCCAGCAGTTTATCTTCTCTGCAGACCCAGTACTTC.

This clonotype was detected only a few times. This chain links TRBV20-1 with TRBJ1-3; D may be TRBD1 (5 bases). The V gene lost 1 base and the J gene lost 0 bases, with 13 bases spanning the gap. The CDR3 consists of 16 residues. Germline loops: CDR1 DFQATT, CDR2 SNEGSKA (reference sequence). The CDR3 is CSARVPGLRSGNTIYF. CDR3 in DNA: TGCAGTGCTAGAGTTCCGGGACTGCGCTCTGGAAACACCATATATTTT.

Notes on this clonotype: A much larger clone differs from this one at a single base, so this may be a read error. The chain employs TRBV5-1 and TRBJ2-2; 8 bases are shared with TRBD2. Germline V gives CDR1 SGHRS, CDR2 YFSETQ. V was clipped by 4 bases and J by 4 bases; unmatched bases: 12. CDR3 size: 17 residues. Written as DNA, the CDR3 is TGCGCCAGCAGCACCACGGTAGCGGGACTGGGCACCGGGGAGCTGTTTTTT. Residues: CASSTTVAGLGTGELFF.

The rearrangement links TRBV2 to TRBJ2-3, with D hard to call. Germline loops: CDR1 SNHLY, CDR2 FYNNEI. Trimming took off 5 bases at V and 4 bases at J, with 7 bases between the two ends. This CDR3 spans 12 amino acids. The CDR3 DNA sequence: TGTGCCAGCAGTCCCCATTCAGATACGCAGTATTTT. It translates to CASSPHSDTQYF. Supplemented by reference TRBV2 and TRBJ2-3, the full variable domain reads EPEVTQTPSHQVTQMGQEVILRCVPISNHLYFYWYRQILGQKVEFLVSFYNNEISEKSEIFDDQFSVERPDGSNFTLKIRSTKLEDSAMYFCASSPHSDTQYFGPGTRLTVL.

This clonotype was seen a few times. This sequence joins TRBV28 and TRBJ2-3, with 9 bases identical to TRBD1. Per the germline V gene, CDR1 is MDHEN and CDR2 is SYDVKM. Trimming removed 6 bases from V and 3 bases from J; junction bases left unmatched: 10. The CDR3 is 16 residues long. The CDR3 DNA reads as TGTGCCAGCAGCCTTACAGGGGGCTATCGAACAGATACGCAGTATTTT. This gives the protein CASSLTGGYRTDTQYF. Looking up the rest from reference TRBV28 and TRBJ2-3 gives the full variable domain: DVKVTQSSRYLVKRTGEKVFLECVQDMDHENMFWYRQDPGLGLRLIYFSYDVKMKEKGDIPEGYSVSREKKERFSLILESASTNQTSMYLCASSLTGGYRTDTQYFGPGTRLTVL.

The chain couples TRBV29-1 to TRBJ2-7; unclear D gene. The ends were cut back, 6 bases at V and 7 bases at J, with 13 bases in the middle. This CDR3 has 11 amino acids. Germline V gene sequence: CDR1 SQVTM, CDR2 ANQGSEA. CDR3 coding DNA: TGCAGCGTGGGGATATCAGAAGAGCAGTACTTC. This gives the protein CSVGISEEQYF.